The sequence of this T cell receptor (beta chain) was determined in a study of blood T cell repertoires in COVID-19. Study at large: Samples representing acute and convalescent COVID-19 were sourced from the United States, Italy and Spain.

This CDR3 comprises 13 residues. V dropped 6 bases and J dropped 5; count of bases not matched to a gene: 6. CDR1 is LGHDT, CDR2 YNNKEL, per germline (reference sequence). Profiling relied on immunoSEQ multiplex PCR, and the TCRdb table lists in-frame clones only, not all of them. The sample holds approximately 29,000 clones, about nine tenths seen once. The chain is built from TRBV3-1 (or the pseudogene TRBV3-2) and TRBJ1-2; TRBD1 matches 7 bases. Sequences were obtained from peripheral blood. The sequence was collected from a human donor with active COVID-19. The donor label of this sample is uncertain. The CDR3 DNA reads as TGTGCCAGCAGGGACAGGATAGGGTATGGCTACACCTTC. It yields the protein CASRDRIGYGYTF.